Shown below are 15 T cell receptor beta chains from a single sample sequenced in a study of cytomegalovirus exposure and HLA in healthy donors. The PCR had 60 Vbeta and 13 Jbeta primers. Profiled with immunoSEQ multiplex PCR; TCRdb holds only in-frame clones, not every one. The repertoire holds 98,000 or so clones, with roughly 76% as singletons. Specimen: PBMCs. The receptors shown here come from a man aged 35-49 years in good health and CMV-seronegative.

The chain joins TRBV18 to TRBJ2-1, with 11 bases matching TRBD2. This CDR3 spans 16 amino acids. Trimming took 2 bases from V and 4 from J; bases not matched to a gene: 4. Germline V gene lookup returns CDR1 KGHSH and CDR2 LQKENI. CDR3 sequence: CASSPSSGRRYNEQFF. CDR3 nucleotide sequence: TGTGCCAGCTCACCATCTAGCGGGAGGCGGTACAATGAGCAGTTCTTC.

The V call is TRBV30, the J call TRBJ1-1; tentative D call: TRBD1 (5 bases). The CDR3 runs 14 residues. Germline CDR1 GTSNPN, CDR2 SVGIG (reference sequence). V dropped 2 bases and J dropped 0 bases, with 10 bases sitting between them. The CDR3 nucleotides are TGTGCCTGGAGTCGTCGGGGGATGAACACTGAAGCTTTCTTT. This gives the protein CAWSRRGMNTEAFF.

This clone was found once. The chain carries TRBV6-5 and TRBJ1-5; maybe TRBD1 (6 bases). From germline, CDR1 is MNHEY and CDR2 SVGAGI. The CDR3 is 13 residues long. Between the trimmed V and J ends, which lost 5 bases and 5 bases, there was a span of 10 bases. Here the CDR3 DNA reads TGTGCCAGCAGTCCGGGACATCATCAGCCCCAGCATTTT. Translation gives CASSPGHHQPQHF.

This chain uses TRBV6-5 with TRBJ1-2; TRBD1 might be the D (5 bases). The CDR3 contains 13 residues. Per the germline V gene, CDR1 is MNHEY and CDR2 is SVGAGI. V gave up 2 bases and J gave up 4 bases, with 8 bases separating them. The CDR3 DNA sequence: TGTGCCAGCAGTTACCCCGGGGGCTATGGCTACACCTTC. Its protein is CASSYPGGYGYTF.

The gene calls are TRBV29-1 and TRBJ2-5; 10 nucleotides align to TRBD2. Germline trimming cut 4 bases from V and 0 bases from J; bases unmatched to any gene: 11. The germline CDR1 and CDR2 sequences are SQVTM and ANQGSEA. This CDR3 is 17 amino acids long. CDR3 DNA: TGCAGCGTTGGCGTGAGCGGGAGGGCCCCAGACCAAGAGACCCAGTACTTC. Its protein product is CSVGVSGRAPDQETQYF.

In DNA, the CDR3 is TGTGCCAGCTCACCGGTAGCGGTGGGAGCAGCCTACGAGCAGTACTTC. This gives the protein CASSPVAVGAAYEQYF. The chain joins TRBV18 to TRBJ2-7, with D tentatively TRBD2 (6 bases). CDR3 size: 16 residues. From germline, CDR1 is KGHSH and CDR2 LQKENI. V was shortened by 3 bases and J by 2 bases, with 17 bases between the two germline ends.

The rearrangement uses TRBV9 and TRBJ2-1, with 9 nucleotides matching TRBD1. The ends lost 3 bases at V and 4 bases at J; junction bases unmatched: 5. CDR1 SGDLS and CDR2 YYNGEE come from the germline V gene. The CDR3 loop spans 15 amino acids. The CDR3 coding sequence is TGTGCCAGCAGCGGCCGGGACAGGGAATACAATGAGCAGTTCTTC. Its translation is CASSGRDREYNEQFF.

The V and J genes are TRBV6-4 and TRBJ2-1; TRBD2 aligns across 9 bases. Germline values: CDR1 MRHNA, CDR2 SNTAGT. Unmatched junction bases numbered 3, after V lost 0 bases and J lost 6 bases. The CDR3 loop spans 15 amino acids. The CDR3 region has the DNA TGTGCCAGCAGTGACTCGGCGGGAGGGAGCAATGAGCAGTTCTTC. Protein sequence: CASSDSAGGSNEQFF.

This clone has a handful of counts. The rearrangement joins TRBV7-9 to TRBJ1-6, with unresolved D. The germline V gene has CDR1 SEHNR and CDR2 FQNEAQ (reference sequence). Deletions cut 1 base from V and 12 bases from J, with 7 bases between. This CDR3 contains 12 residues. The chain's CDR3 is CASSLVAEPLHF. Here the CDR3 DNA reads TGTGCCAGCAGCTTAGTGGCGGAACCCCTCCACTTT.

The V and J genes are TRBV7-6 and TRBJ2-1; 9 nucleotides agree with TRBD1. Germline lookup yields CDR1 SGHVS and CDR2 FNYEAQ. V shed 3 bases and J 6 bases; nucleotides not matched to a gene: 6. CDR3 length equals 15 residues. The CDR3 DNA sequence: TGTGCCAGCAGCTTCGGGACAGGGAACTTCAATGAGCAGTTCTTC. Protein sequence: CASSFGTGNFNEQFF.

The chain joins TRBV6-5 to TRBJ2-1; 9 nucleotides align to TRBD1. Germline V lookup: CDR1 MNHEY, CDR2 SVGAGI. This CDR3 spans 16 amino acids. Trimming took 0 bases from V and 6 from J; bases not matched to a gene: 6. The chain's CDR3 is CASSYSGGTGINEQFF. The CDR3 region has the DNA TGTGCCAGCAGTTACTCAGGGGGGACAGGGATCAATGAGCAGTTCTTC.

V is TRBV6-5 and J is TRBJ2-5, with D possibly TRBD2 on 6 matching bases. Germline lookup yields CDR1 MNHEY and CDR2 SVGAGI. There are 14 residues in the CDR3. V lost 5 bases and J lost 4, with 14 bases in between. The CDR3: CASSPWGGLETQYF. CDR3 nucleotide sequence: TGTGCCAGCAGTCCATGGGGAGGCCTAGAGACCCAGTACTTC.

The chain uses TRBV28 and TRBJ2-7, with 7 bases that match TRBD1. The V and J ends lost 10 bases and 2 bases, in that order; junction bases with no gene match: 5. CDR1 is MDHEN, CDR2 SYDVKM, per germline. This CDR3 region has 12 residues. CDR3 sequence: CATGGFAYEQYF. The CDR3 bases are TGTGCCACAGGGGGTTTTGCCTACGAGCAGTACTTC.

J is TRBJ2-5 and V is TRBV15; 7 bases line up with TRBD2. The CDR3 extends over 13 amino acids. The germline CDR1 and CDR2 sequences are LNHNV and YYDKDF (reference sequence). V shed 6 bases, J shed 3 bases, and the junction held 4 bases outside the gene matches. The chain's CDR3 is CATSRSGKETQYF. CDR3 bases: TGTGCCACCAGTAGGAGCGGGAAAGAGACCCAGTACTTC. Supplemented by reference TRBV15 and TRBJ2-5, the full variable domain reads DAMVIQNPRYQVTQFGKPVTLSCSQTLNHNVMYWYQQKSSQAPKLLFHYYDKDFNNEADTPDNFQSRRPNTSFCFLDIRSPGLGDTAMYLCATSRSGKETQYFGPGTRLLVL.

With respect to this clone: Other DNA sequences in this specimen translate into the identical CDR3. The gene calls are TRBV5-1 and TRBJ2-7; no clear D. Trimming left V 4 bases short and J 0 bases short, with 8 bases between. This CDR3 has 13 amino acids. Per the germline V gene, CDR1 is SGHRS and CDR2 is YFSETQ. CDR3: CASSLGSSYEQYF. CDR3 sequence (DNA): TGCGCCAGCAGCCTAGGCTCCTCCTACGAGCAGTACTTC.